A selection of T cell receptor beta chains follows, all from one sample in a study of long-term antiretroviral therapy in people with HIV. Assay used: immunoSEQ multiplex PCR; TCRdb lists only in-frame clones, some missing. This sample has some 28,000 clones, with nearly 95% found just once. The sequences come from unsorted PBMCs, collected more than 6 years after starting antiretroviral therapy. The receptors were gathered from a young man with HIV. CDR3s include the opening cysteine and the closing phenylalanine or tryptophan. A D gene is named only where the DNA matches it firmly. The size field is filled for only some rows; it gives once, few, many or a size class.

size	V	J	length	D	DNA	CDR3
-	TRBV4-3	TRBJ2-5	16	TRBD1	TGCGCCAGCAGCCAAGATCCGGGACAGGGGGCAGAGACCCAGTACTTC	CASSQDPGQGAETQYF
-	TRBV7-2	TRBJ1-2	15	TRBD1	TGTGCCAGCAGCGGGGGGACAGGGCGACAGTATGGCTACACCTTC	CASSGGTGRQYGYTF
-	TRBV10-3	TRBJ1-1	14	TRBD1	TGTGCCATCAGTGAGAGGGGGCTAGGCACTGAAGCTTTCTTT	CAISERGLGTEAFF
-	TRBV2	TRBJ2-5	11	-	TGTGCCACTCGCCAGGGGGAGACCCAGTACTTC	CATRQGETQYF
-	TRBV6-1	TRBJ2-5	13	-	TGTGCCAGCATAGGTGCTAGCAGGGAGACCCAGTACTTC	CASIGASRETQYF
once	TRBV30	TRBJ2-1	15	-	TGTGCCTGGAGTGTAGGGGTGGGGGGATACAATGAGCAGTTCTTC	CAWSVGVGGYNEQFF
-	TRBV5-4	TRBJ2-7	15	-	TGTGCCAGCAGCAACACCGGGACGTGGTCCTACGAGCAGTACTTC	CASSNTGTWSYEQYF
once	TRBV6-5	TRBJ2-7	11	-	TGTGCCAGCAGACAGGGTTACGAGCAGTACTTC	CASRQGYEQYF
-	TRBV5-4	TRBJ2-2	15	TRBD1	TGTGCCAGCAGCTTGGGGACAGGGAGAGCCGGGGAGCTGCTTTTT	CASSLGTGRAGELLF
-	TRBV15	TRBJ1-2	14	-	TGTGCCACCAGCAGAGGAGGGCCTTCCGACGGCTACACCTTC	CATSRGGPSDGYTF
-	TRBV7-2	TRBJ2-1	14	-	TGTGCCAGCAGCTTACCGACCAGGGGAAATGAGCAGTTCTTC	CASSLPTRGNEQFF
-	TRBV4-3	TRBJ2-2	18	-	TGCGCCAGCAGCCAAGAAATAGGCCTAGCGATCCACACCGGGGAGCTGTTTTTT	CASSQEIGLAIHTGELFF
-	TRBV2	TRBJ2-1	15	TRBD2	TGTGCCAGCAACCATCGACTAGCGGCCAACAATGAGCAGTTCTTC	CASNHRLAANNEQFF
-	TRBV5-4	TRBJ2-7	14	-	TGTGCCAGCAGCTCAACGGGACACAACTACGAGCAGTACTTC	CASSSTGHNYEQYF
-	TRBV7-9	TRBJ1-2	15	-	TGTGCCAGCAGCTTAGGCGGGGTCCTTGGGTATGGCTACACCTTC	CASSLGGVLGYGYTF
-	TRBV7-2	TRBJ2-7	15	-	TGTGCCAGCAAAGTCGTTCAGGGATACTCAGGCGAGCAGTACTTC	CASKVVQGYSGEQYF
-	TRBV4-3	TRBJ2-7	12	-	TGCGCCAGCAGCCAAGATCGCGCAGAGCAGTACTTC	CASSQDRAEQYF
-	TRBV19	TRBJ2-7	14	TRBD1	TGTGCCAGCCAGGACAGGGAGAGCTCCTACGAGCAGTACTTC	CASQDRESSYEQYF
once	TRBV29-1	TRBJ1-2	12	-	TGCAGCGTTCCCCAAGGGCGCCATGGCTACACCTTC	CSVPQGRHGYTF
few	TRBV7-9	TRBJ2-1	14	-	TGTGCCAGCACCGTGACTAGTTCCTACAATGAGCAGTTCTTC	CASTVTSSYNEQFF
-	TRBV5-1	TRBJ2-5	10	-	TGCGCCAGCGGTGAGGAGACCCAGTACTTC	CASGEETQYF
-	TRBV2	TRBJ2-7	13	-	TGTGCCAGCAGTGAGGTACAGGGCCCCGAGCAGTACTTC	CASSEVQGPEQYF
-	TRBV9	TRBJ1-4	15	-	TGTGCCAGCAGCGTGGGGATACACGAGAATGAAAAACTGTTTTTT	CASSVGIHENEKLFF
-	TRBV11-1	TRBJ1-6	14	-	TGTGCCAGCAGCCTGTACAGGGATAATTCACCCCTCCACTTT	CASSLYRDNSPLHF
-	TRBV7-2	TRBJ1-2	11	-	TGTGCCAGCAGCCTCAGGTCGGGCTACACCTTC	CASSLRSGYTF